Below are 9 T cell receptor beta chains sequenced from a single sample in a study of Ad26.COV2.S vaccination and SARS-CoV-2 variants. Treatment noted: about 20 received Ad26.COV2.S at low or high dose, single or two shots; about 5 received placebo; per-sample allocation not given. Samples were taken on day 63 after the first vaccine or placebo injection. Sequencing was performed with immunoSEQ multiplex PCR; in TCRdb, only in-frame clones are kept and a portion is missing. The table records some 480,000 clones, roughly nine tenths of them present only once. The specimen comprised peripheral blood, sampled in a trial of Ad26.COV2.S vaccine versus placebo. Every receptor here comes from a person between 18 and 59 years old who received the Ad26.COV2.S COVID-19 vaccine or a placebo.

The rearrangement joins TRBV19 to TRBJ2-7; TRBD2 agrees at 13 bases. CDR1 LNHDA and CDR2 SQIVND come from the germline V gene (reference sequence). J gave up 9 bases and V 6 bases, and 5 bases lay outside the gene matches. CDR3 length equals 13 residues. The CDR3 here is CASRTSGRAAQYF. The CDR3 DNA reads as TGTGCCAGTAGAACTAGCGGGAGGGCCGCGCAGTACTTC.

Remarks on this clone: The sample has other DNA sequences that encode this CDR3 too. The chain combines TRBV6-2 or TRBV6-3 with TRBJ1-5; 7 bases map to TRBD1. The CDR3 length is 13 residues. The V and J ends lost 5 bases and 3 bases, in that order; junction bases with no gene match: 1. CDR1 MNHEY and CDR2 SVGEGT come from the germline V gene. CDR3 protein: CASSDRDNQPQHF. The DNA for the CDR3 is TGTGCCAGCAGTGACAGGGACAATCAGCCCCAGCATTTT.

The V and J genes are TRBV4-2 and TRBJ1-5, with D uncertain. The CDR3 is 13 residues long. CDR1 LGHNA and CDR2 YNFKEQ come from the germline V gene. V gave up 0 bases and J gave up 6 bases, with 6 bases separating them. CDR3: CASSQDGGQPQHF. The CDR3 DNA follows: TGTGCCAGCAGCCAAGATGGAGGTCAGCCCCAGCATTTT.

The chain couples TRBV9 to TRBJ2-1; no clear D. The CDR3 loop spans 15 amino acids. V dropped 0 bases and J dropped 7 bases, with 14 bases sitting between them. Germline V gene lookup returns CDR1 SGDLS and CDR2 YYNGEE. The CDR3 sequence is CASSVGPPMINEQFF. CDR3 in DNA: TGTGCCAGCAGCGTAGGACCCCCGATGATAAATGAGCAGTTCTTC.

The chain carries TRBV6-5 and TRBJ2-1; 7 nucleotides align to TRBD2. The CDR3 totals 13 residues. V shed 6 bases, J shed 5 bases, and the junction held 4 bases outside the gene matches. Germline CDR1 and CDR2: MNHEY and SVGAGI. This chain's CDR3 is CASSGGRNNEQFF. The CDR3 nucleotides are TGTGCCAGCAGCGGGGGGAGAAACAATGAGCAGTTCTTC.

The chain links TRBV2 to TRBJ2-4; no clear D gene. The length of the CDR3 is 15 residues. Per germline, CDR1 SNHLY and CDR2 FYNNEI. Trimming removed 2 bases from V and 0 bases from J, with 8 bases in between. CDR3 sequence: CASSESTIAKNIQYF. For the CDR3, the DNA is TGTGCCAGCAGTGAAAGTACTATAGCCAAAAACATTCAGTACTTC.

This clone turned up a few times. The CDR3 DNA sequence: TGTGCCAGCAGCTTAGGGGGGCTGGGACAGCCCCAGCATTTT. Translating it yields CASSLGGLGQPQHF. This sequence joins TRBV7-9 and TRBJ1-5; a possible D gene is TRBD1 (6 bases). The germline V and J ends were trimmed by 1 base and 7 bases, with 11 bases remaining between them. The germline V gene has CDR1 SEHNR and CDR2 FQNEAQ (reference sequence). This CDR3 region has 14 residues. Filled out from reference TRBV7-9 and TRBJ1-5, the complete variable domain reads DTGVSQNPRHKITKRGQNVTFRCDPISEHNRLYWYRQTLGQGPEFLTYFQNEAQLEKSRLLSDRFSAERPKGSFSTLEIQRTEQGDSAMYLCASSLGGLGQPQHFGDGTRLSIL.

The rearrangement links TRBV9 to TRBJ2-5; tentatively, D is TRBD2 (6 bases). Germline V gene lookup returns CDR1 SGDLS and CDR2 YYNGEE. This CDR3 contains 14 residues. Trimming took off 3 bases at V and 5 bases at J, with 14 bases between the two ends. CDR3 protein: CASSATRLGETQYF. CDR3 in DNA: TGTGCCAGCAGCGCTACTAGACTAGGGGAGACCCAGTACTTC.

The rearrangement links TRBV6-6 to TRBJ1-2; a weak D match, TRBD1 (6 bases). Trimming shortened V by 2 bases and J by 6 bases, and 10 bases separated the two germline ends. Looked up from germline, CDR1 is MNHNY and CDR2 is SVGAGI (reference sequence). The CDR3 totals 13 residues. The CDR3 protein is CASSYQGRDGYTF. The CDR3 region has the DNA TGTGCCAGCAGTTACCAGGGGCGGGATGGCTACACCTTC.